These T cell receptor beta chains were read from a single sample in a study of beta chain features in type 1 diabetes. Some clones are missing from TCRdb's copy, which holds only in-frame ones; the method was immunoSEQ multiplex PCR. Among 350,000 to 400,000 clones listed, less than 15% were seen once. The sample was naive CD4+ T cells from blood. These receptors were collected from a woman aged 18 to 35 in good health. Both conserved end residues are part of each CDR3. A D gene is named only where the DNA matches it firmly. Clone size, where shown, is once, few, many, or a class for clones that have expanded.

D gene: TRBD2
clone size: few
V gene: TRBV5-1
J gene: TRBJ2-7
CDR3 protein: CASSLRDYYEQYF
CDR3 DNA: TGCGCCAGCAGCTTACGGGACTACTACGAGCAGTACTTC

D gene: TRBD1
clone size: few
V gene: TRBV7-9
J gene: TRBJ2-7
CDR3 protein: CASSVQGYEQYF
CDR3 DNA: TGTGCCAGCAGCGTACAGGGGTACGAGCAGTACTTC

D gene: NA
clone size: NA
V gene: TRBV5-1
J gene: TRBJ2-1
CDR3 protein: CASSRLGPNEQFF
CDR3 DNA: TGCGCCAGCAGCCGACTAGGACCCAATGAGCAGTTCTTC

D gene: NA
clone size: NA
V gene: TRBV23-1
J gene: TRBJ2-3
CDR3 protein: CASSPPGQRKTRRGADTQYF
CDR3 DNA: TGCGCCAGCAGTCCCCCCGGACAGCGAAAGACACGACGGGGGGCAGATACGCAGTATTTT

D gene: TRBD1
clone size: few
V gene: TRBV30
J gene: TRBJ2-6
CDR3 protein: CAWRVRGTGSSGANVLTF
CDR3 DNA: TGTGCCTGGAGGGTTCGCGGGACAGGTAGCTCTGGGGCCAACGTCCTGACTTTC

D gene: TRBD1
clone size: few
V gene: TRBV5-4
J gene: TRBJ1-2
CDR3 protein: CASSRDRGYGYTF
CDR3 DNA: TGTGCCAGCAGCCGCGACAGGGGATACGGCTACACCTTC

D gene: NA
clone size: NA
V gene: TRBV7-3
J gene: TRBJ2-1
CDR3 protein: CASSPLGTLNNEQFF
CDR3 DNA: TGTGCCAGCAGCCCTTTGGGCACCCTCAACAATGAGCAGTTCTTC

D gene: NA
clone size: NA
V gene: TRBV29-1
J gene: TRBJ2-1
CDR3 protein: CSVLDRGNSYNEQFF
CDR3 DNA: TGCAGCGTTCTTGACCGGGGTAACTCCTACAATGAGCAGTTCTTC

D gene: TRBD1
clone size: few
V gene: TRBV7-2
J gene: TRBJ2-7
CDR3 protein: CASSPGQGFSYEQYF
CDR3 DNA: TGTGCCAGCAGCCCCGGACAGGGCTTTTCCTACGAGCAGTACTTC

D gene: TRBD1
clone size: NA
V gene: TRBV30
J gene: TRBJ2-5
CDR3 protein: CAWTGGALGETQYF
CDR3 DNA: TGTGCCTGGACAGGGGGCGCATTAGGGGAGACCCAGTACTTC

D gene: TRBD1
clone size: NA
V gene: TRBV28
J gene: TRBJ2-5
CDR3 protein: CASSSLTGGAETQYF
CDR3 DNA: TGTGCCAGCAGTTCCTTGACAGGGGGCGCAGAGACCCAGTACTTC

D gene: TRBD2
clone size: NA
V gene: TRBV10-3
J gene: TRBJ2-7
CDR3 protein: CAISDNAGTSGRAPYEQYF
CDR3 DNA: TGTGCCATCAGTGACAACGCCGGGACTAGCGGGAGGGCCCCCTACGAGCAGTACTTC

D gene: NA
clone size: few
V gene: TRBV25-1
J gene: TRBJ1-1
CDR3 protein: CASSEFGAGSTTEAFF
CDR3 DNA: TGTGCCAGCAGTGAATTTGGGGCAGGGTCAACCACTGAAGCTTTCTTT

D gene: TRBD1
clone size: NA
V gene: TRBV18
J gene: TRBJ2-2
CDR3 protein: CASSPTGTNTGELFF
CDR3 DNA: TGTGCCAGCTCACCGACAGGGACGAACACCGGGGAGCTGTTTTTT

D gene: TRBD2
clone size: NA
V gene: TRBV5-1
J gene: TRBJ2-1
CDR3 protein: CASSPQSASGRAGRFF
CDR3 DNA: TGCGCCAGCAGCCCACAGTCGGCTAGCGGGAGGGCCGGGCGGTTCTTC

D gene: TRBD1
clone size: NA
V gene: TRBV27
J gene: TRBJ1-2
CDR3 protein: CASREDRERGYTF
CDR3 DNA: TGTGCCAGCAGGGAAGACAGGGAGCGAGGCTACACCTTC

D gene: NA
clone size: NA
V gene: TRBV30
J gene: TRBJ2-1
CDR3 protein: CACTLGSEQFF
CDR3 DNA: TGTGCCTGCACACTTGGGAGTGAGCAGTTCTTC

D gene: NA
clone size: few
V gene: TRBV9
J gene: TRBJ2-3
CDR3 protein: CASSPRSGGTSTDTQYF
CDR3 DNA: TGTGCCAGCAGCCCCCGATCCGGGGGAACTAGCACAGATACGCAGTATTTT

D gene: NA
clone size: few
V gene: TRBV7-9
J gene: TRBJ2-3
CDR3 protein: CASRKSRDRGTDTQYF
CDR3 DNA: TGTGCCAGCAGGAAATCCAGGGATCGGGGGACAGATACGCAGTATTTT

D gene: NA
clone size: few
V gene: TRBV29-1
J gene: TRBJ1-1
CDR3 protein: CSALNTEAFF
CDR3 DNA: TGCAGCGCCTTGAACACTGAAGCTTTCTTT

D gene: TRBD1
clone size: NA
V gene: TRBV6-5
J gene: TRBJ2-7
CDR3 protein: CASSTDRGNYEQYF
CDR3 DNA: TGTGCCAGCAGTACGGACAGGGGTAACTACGAGCAGTACTTC

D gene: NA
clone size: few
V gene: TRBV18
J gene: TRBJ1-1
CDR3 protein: CASSQYTGEAFF
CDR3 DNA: TGTGCCAGCTCACAGTATACAGGGGAAGCTTTCTTT

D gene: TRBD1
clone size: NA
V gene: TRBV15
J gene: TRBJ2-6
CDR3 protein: CATSRGTGSGANVLTF
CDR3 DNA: TGTGCCACCAGCAGAGGGACAGGCTCTGGGGCCAACGTCCTGACTTTC

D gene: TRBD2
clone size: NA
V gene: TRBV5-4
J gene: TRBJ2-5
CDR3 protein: CASSGSSGRLETQYF
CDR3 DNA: TGTGCCAGCAGCGGAAGTAGCGGGAGATTAGAGACCCAGTACTTC